The T cell receptor beta chain under discussion was sequenced for a study of blood T cell repertoires in COVID-19. Study information: The samples span acute and convalescent COVID-19 from the United States, Italy and Spain. T cells, B-cell-depleted T cells, or PBMCs provided the cDNA or gDNA that served as material.

V was cut by 3 bases and J by 2 bases, with 7 bases left in between. CDR1 and CDR2 from the germline V gene are MDHEN and SYDVKM. The CDR3 length is 13 residues. In the original processing: Amplification of reference gene primers was used by the study to estimate nucleated cell counts. Repertoires were generated with immunoSEQ multiplex PCR, while TCRdb's copy carries only in-frame clones and drops some. That table gives V, J and clone size, and the DNA gave D and trimming. The sample has some 95,000 clones, 86% seen once. V gene TRBV28 combines with J gene TRBJ1-1; the D gene is possibly TRBD1 (5 bases). The clonotype comes from a man older than 75 with active or convalescent COVID-19. Sequencing used peripheral blood. This chain's CDR3 is CASSLQGNTEAFF. The CDR3 DNA reads as TGTGCCAGCAGTTTGCAGGGTAACACTGAAGCTTTCTTT. Variable domain in full (rest from reference TRBV28 and TRBJ1-1): DVKVTQSSRYLVKRTGEKVFLECVQDMDHENMFWYRQDPGLGLRLIYFSYDVKMKEKGDIPEGYSVSREKKERFSLILESASTNQTSMYLCASSLQGNTEAFFGQGTRLTVV.